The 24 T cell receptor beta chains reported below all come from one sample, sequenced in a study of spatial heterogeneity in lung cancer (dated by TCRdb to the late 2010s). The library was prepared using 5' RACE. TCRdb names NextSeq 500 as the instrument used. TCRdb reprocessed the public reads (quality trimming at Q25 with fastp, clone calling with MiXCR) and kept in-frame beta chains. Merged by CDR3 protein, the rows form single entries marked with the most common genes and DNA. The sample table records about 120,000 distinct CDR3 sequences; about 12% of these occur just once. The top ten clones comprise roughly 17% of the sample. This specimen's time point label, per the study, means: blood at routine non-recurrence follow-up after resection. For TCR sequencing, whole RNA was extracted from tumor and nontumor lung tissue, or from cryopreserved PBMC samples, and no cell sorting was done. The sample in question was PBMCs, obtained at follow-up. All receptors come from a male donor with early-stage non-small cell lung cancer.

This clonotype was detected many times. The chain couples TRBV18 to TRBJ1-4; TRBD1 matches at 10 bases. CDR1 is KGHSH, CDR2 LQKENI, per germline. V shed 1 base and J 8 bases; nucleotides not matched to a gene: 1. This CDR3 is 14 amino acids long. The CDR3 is CASSPRQGAEKLFF. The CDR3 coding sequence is TGTGCCAGCTCACCACGACAGGGGGCCGAAAAACTGTTTTTT.

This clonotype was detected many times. The CDR3 reads CASSQDATGINTEAFF. The DNA of the CDR3 is TGCGCCAGCAGCCAGGACGCAACAGGGATCAACACTGAAGCTTTCTTT. V is TRBV4-1 and J is TRBJ1-1, with a tentative D call TRBD1 (6 bases). The CDR3 totals 16 residues. V was trimmed by 3 bases and J by 2 bases, leaving 16 bases between them. CDR1 is MGHRA and CDR2 is YSYEKL in the germline V gene.

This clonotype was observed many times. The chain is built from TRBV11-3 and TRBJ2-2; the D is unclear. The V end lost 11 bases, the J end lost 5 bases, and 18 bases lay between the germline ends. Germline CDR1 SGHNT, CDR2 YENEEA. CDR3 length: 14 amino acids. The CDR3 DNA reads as TGTGCCTCTACCTCGACGTGGTTGACCGGGGAGCTGTTTTTT. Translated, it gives CASTSTWLTGELFF.

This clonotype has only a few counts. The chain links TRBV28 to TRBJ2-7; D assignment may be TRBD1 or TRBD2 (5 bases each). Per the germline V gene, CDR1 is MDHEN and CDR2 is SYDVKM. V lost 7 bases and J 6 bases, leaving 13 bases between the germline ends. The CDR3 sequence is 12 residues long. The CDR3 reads CASKPGPGEQYF. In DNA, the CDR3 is TGTGCCAGCAAGCCGGGGCCGGGCGAGCAGTACTTC.

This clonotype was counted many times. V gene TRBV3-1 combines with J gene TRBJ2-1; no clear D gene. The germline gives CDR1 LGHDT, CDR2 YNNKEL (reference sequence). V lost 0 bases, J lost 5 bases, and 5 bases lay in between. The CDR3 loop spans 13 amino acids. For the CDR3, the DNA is TGTGCCAGCAGCCAAGACGTAAACAATGAGCAGTTCTTC. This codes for CASSQDVNNEQFF.

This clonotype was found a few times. CDR3 nucleotides: TGTGCCACCAGCAGAGCCAGGGCCTCTGAAGCTTTCTTT. As protein: CATSRARASEAFF. The gene calls are TRBV15 and TRBJ1-1, with D possibly matching TRBD1 (5 bases). CDR1 is LNHNV, CDR2 YYDKDF, per germline (reference sequence). This CDR3 contains 13 residues. Trimming pared 1 base from V and 6 bases from J, leaving 9 bases between. Based on the CDR3 plus reference TRBV15 and TRBJ1-1, the full variable domain is DAMVIQNPRYQVTQFGKPVTLSCSQTLNHNVMYWYQQKSSQAPKLLFHYYDKDFNNEADTPDNFQSRRPNTSFCFLDIRSPGLGDTAMYLCATSRARASEAFFGQGTRLTVV.

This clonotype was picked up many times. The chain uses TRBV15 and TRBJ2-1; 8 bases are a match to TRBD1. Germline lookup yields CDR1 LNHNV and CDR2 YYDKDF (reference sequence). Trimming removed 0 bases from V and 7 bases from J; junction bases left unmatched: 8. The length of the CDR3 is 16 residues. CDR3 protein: CATSREGSGGRNEQFF. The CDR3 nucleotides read TGTGCCACCAGCAGAGAGGGGTCAGGGGGCCGGAATGAGCAGTTCTTC.

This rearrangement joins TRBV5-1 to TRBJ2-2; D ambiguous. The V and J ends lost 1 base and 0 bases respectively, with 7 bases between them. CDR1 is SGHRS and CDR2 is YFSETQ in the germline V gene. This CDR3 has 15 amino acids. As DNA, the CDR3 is TGCGCCAGCAGCTTGAAGCAGACGAACACCGGGGAGCTGTTTTTT. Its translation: CASSLKQTNTGELFF.

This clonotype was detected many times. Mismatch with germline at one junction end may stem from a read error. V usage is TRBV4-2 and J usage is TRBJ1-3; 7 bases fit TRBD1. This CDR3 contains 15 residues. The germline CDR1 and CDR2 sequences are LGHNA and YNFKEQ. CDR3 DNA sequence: TGTGCCAGCAACCAAGATCGGACAGGACGAAACACCATATATTTT. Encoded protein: CASNQDRTGRNTIYF.

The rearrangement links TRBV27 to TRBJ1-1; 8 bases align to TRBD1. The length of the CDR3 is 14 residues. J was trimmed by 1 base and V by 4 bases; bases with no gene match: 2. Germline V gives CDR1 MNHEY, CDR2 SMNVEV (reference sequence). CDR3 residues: CASSWGTGNTEAFF. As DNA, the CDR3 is TGTGCCAGCAGTTGGGGGACAGGGAACACTGAAGCTTTCTTT.

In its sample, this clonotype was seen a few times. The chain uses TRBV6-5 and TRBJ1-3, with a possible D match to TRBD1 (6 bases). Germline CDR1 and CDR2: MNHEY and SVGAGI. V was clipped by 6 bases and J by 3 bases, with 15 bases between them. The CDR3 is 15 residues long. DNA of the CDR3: TGTGCCAGCAGGCCGAGAGGGACATTTGGAAACACCATATATTTT. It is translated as CASRPRGTFGNTIYF.

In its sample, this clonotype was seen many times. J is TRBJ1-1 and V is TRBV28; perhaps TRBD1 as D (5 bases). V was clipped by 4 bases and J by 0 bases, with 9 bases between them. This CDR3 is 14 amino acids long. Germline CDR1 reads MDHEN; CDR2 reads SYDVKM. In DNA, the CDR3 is TGTGCCAGCAGTTCTTCAGGGTTGAACACTGAAGCTTTCTTT. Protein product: CASSSSGLNTEAFF.

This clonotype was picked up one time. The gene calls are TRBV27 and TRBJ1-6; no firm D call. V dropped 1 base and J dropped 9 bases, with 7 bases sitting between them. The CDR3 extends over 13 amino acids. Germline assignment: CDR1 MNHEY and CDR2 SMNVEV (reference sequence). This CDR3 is CASSLLFSSPLHF. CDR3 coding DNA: TGTGCCAGCAGTTTATTATTCAGTTCACCCCTCCACTTT.

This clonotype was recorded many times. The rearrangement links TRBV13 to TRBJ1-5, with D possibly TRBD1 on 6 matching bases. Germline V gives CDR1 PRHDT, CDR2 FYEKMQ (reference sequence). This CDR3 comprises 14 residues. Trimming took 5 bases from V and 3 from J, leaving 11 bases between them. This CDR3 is CASSRTGPNQPQHF. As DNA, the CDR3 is TGTGCCAGCAGCCGAACAGGGCCCAATCAGCCCCAGCATTTT.

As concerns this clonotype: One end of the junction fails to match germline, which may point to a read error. The CDR3 region has the DNA TGTGCCAGTAGAATAGGGGACGTCGGCCTTCTCGGTGAGCAGTTCTTC. This encodes CASRIGDVGLLGEQFF. The rearrangement links TRBV19 to TRBJ2-1, with D tentatively TRBD1 or TRBD2 (5 bases each). CDR3 size: 16 residues. Germline CDR1 reads LNHDA; CDR2 reads SQIVND (reference sequence).

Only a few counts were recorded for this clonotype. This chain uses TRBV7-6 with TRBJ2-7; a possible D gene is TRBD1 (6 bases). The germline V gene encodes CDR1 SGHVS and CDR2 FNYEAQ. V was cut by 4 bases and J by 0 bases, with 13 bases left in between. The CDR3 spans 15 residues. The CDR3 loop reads CASSSFGQSSYEQYF. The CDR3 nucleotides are TGTGCCAGCAGCTCCTTCGGACAGAGCTCCTACGAGCAGTACTTC.

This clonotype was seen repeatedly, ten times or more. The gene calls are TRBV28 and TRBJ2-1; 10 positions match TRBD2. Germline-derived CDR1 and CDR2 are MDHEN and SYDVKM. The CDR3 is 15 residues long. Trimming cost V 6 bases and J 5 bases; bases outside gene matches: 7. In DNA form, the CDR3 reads TGTGCCAGCAGCCGAACTAGCGGGGTTAACAATGAGCAGTTCTTC. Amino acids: CASSRTSGVNNEQFF.

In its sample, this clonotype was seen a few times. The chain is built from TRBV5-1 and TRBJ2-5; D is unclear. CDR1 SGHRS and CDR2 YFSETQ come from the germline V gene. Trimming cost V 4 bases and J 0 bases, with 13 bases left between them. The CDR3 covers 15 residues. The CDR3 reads CASSRRAGYQETQYF. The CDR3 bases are TGCGCCAGCAGCCGCCGGGCCGGGTACCAAGAGACCCAGTACTTC.

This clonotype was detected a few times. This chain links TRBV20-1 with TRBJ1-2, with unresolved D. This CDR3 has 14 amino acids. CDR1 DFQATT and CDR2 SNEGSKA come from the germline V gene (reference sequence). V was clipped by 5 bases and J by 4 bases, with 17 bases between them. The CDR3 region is CSARRPPSVYGYTF. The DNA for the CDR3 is TGCAGTGCTCGACGACCCCCGTCCGTCTATGGCTACACCTTC.

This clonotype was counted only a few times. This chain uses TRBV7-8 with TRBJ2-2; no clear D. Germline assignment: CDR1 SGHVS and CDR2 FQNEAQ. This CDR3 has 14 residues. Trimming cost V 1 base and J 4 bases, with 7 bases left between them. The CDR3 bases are TGTGCCAGCAGCTTAGGGAGCCCCACCGGGGAGCTGTTTTTT. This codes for CASSLGSPTGELFF.

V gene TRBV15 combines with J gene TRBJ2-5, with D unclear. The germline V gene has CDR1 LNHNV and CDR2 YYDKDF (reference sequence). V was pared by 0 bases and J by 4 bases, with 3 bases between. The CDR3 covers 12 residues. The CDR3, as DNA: TGTGCCACCAGCAGAGAAGGAGAGACCCAGTACTTC. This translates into CATSREGETQYF. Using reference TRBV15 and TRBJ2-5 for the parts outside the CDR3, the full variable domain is DAMVIQNPRYQVTQFGKPVTLSCSQTLNHNVMYWYQQKSSQAPKLLFHYYDKDFNNEADTPDNFQSRRPNTSFCFLDIRSPGLGDTAMYLCATSREGETQYFGPGTRLLVL.

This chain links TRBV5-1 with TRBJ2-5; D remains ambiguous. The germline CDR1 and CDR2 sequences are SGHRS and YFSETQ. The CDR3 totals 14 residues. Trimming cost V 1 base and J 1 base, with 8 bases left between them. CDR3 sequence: CASSLFSVQETQYF. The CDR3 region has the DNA TGCGCCAGCAGCTTGTTTTCGGTCCAAGAGACCCAGTACTTC. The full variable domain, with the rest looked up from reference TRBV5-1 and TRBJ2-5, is KAGVTQTPRYLIKTRGQQVTLSCSPISGHRSVSWYQQTPGQGLQFLFEYFSETQRNKGNFPGRFSGRQFSNSRSEMNVSTLELGDSALYLCASSLFSVQETQYFGPGTRLLVL.

CDR3 sequence reads: CASSKTAYEQYF. The CDR3 DNA is TGCGCCAGCAGTAAGACAGCCTACGAGCAGTACTTC. V and J are TRBV10-1 and TRBJ2-7; D possibly corresponds to TRBD1 (5 bases). Trimming took off 5 bases at V and 2 bases at J, with 7 bases between the two ends. CDR1 is WNHNN, CDR2 SYGVQD, per germline (reference sequence). The CDR3 contains 12 residues.

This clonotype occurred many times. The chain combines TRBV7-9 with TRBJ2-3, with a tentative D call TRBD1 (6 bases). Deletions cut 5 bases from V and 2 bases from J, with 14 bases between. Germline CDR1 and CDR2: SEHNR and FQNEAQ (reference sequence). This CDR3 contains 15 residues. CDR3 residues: CASSVRGVVTDTQYF. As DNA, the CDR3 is TGTGCCAGCAGCGTCAGGGGTGTAGTCACAGATACGCAGTATTTT.